This T cell receptor (beta chain) came from a study of shared clonotypes between healthy human individuals. Germline assignment: CDR1 DFQATT and CDR2 SNEGSKA (reference sequence). Deletions cut 4 bases from V and 1 base from J, with 4 bases between. The CDR3 is 11 residues long. Generated by immunoSEQ multiplex PCR, the TCRdb table keeps only in-frame clones and is missing some. The table lists 1.6 million or so clones, approximately 98.5% of them singletons, with under 0.45% in the top ten. Study-level results: The naive CD4 repertoires of a few donors were compared, and roughly 5% of clonotypes were shared. Having only a few donors restricted how much genetic and exposure-history diversity was captured.

Naive CD4+ cells were CD45RA-selected; the remaining cells were memory. With respect to this clone: Its target is unknown.

This sequence joins TRBV20-1 and TRBJ1-2, with D hard to call. Sequencing was done on a sample of naive CD4+ T cells sorted from blood. Noted subset: CD45RA+ positively selected. The receptor was isolated from a man aged 25 to 40 in good health. CDR3 DNA sequence: TGCAGTGCTACAGATAACTATGGCTACACCTTC. Residues: CSATDNYGYTF.